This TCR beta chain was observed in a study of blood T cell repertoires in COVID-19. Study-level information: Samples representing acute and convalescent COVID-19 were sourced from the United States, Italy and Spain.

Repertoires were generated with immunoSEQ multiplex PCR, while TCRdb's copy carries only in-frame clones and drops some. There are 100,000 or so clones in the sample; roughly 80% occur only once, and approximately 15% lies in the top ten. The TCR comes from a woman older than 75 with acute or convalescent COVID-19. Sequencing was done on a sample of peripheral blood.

The CDR3 reads CASSQPSFADTQYF. In nucleotides, the CDR3 is TGTGCCAGTTCTCAACCTAGTTTCGCAGATACGCAGTATTTT. The V gene is TRBV28, the J gene TRBJ2-3; D unclear. V lost 9 bases and J 4 bases, leaving 17 bases between the germline ends. Germline CDR1 is MDHEN and CDR2 is SYDVKM. The CDR3 runs to 14 residues.